This T cell receptor beta chain was obtained from a study of breast tumors, draining lymph nodes, adjacent tissues. Study results and caveats: Data only fit, rather than demonstrated, lymph node origin of most tumor T cells. Most tumor T cells seemingly derive from lymph node, then expand in tumor. Compared with lymph nodes, tumors were less diverse; compared with nontumor tissue, more.

Breast cancer patients provided tissue from their axillary draining lymph nodes. Germline V gene lookup returns CDR1 WSHSY and CDR2 SAAADI. After removal of 2 bases from V and 7 bases from J, the junction contained 8 bases not matched to a gene. There are 15 residues in the CDR3. Each CDR3 protein gets one entry after TCRdb re-called the multiplex PCR reads with MiXCR. The sample consists of some 250,000 distinct CDR3 sequences, 30% to 35% of them appearing once. This clonotype was counted many times. Its antigen is unknown. This TCR was sampled from a female donor with breast cancer. Some clones in this sample may be carry-over from other donors' samples. Material for sequencing was axillary lymph node tissue. The chain recombines TRBV10-2 with TRBJ2-3, with 8 bases fitting TRBD1. The CDR3 nucleotides read TGCGCCAGCAGTGAGACAGGGGGTTATACAAATACGCAGTATTTT. This sequence encodes CASSETGGYTNTQYF.